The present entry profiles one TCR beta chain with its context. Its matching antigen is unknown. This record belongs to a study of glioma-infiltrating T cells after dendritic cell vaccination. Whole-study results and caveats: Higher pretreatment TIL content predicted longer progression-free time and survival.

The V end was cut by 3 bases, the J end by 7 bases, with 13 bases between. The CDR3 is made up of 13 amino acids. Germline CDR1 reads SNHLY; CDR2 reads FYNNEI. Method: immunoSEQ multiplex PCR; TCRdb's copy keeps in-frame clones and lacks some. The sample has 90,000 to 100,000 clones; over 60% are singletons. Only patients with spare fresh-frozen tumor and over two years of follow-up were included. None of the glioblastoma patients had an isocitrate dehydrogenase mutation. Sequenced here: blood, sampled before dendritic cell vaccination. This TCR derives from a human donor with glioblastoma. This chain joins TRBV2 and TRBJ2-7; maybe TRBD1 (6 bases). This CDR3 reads CASSEQGQDEQYF. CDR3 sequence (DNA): TGTGCCAGCAGTGAGCAGGGGCAGGATGAGCAGTACTTC.